This TCR beta chain came from a study of cytomegalovirus exposure and HLA in healthy donors. For the study at large: Within the Caucasian-associated ancestry cluster were roughly 81% of the 300 to 450 genotyped donors.

Study-level points and caveats: Rates of TCR association differed by HLA locus in a later analysis, with DRB1 highest and HLA-C lowest.

Researchers ran the PCR with 60 Vbeta and 13 Jbeta primers. The repertoire was sequenced with immunoSEQ multiplex PCR; TCRdb's copy has only in-frame clones and lacks some. Seen here are 100,000 to 150,000 clones, around 80% observed once, and the top ten hold around 2.5%. To note about this clone: The antigen is not known.

Germline CDR1 and CDR2: SQVTM and ANQGSEA. Trimming took 7 bases from V and 3 from J; bases not matched to a gene: 8. The CDR3 totals 14 residues. The sample taken for sequencing was PBMCs. The V and J genes are TRBV29-1 and TRBJ1-1; 10 bases line up with TRBD1. The TCR was taken from a boy younger than 10 in good health and CMV-seronegative. CDR3 amino acids: CSAGLGQGDTEAFF. Written as DNA, the CDR3 is TGCAGCGCCGGCCTTGGACAGGGGGACACTGAAGCTTTCTTT.